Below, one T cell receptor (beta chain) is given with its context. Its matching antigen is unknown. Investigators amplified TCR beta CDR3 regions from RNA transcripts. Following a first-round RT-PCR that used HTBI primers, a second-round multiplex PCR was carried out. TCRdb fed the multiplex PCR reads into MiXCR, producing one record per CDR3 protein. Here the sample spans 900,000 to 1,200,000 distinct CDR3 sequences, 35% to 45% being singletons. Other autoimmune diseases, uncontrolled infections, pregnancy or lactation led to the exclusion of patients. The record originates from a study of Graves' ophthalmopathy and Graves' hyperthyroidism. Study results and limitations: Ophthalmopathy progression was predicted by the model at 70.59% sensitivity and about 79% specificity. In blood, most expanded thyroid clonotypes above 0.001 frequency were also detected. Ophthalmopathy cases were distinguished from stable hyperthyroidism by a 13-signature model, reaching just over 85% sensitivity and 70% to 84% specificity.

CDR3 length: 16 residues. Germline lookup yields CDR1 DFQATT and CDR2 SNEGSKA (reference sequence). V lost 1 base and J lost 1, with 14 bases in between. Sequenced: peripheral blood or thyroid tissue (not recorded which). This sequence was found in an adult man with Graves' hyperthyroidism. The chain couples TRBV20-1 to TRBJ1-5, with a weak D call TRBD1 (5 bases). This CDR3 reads CSARVRGKSSNQPQHF. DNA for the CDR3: TGCAGTGCTAGAGTTCGGGGGAAGTCCAGCAATCAGCCCCAGCATTTT.